Listed below are T cell receptor beta chains from one sample, sequenced in a study of cytomegalovirus exposure and HLA in healthy donors. The table came from immunoSEQ multiplex PCR; TCRdb's copy has only in-frame clones and leaves some out. In all, the sample yields about 210,000 clones. Sequenced: PBMCs. These receptors were obtained from a woman aged 25 to 45 in good health and CMV-seropositive. CDR3s include the opening cysteine and the closing phenylalanine or tryptophan. Fields, in order: J gene, V gene, CDR3 protein.

J gene: TRBJ1-1; V gene: TRBV7-9; CDR3 protein: CASTMEGTVKAFF
J gene: TRBJ2-1; V gene: TRBV12-5; CDR3 protein: CASGLVPEYNEQFF
J gene: TRBJ2-1; V gene: TRBV4-2; CDR3 protein: CASSQDKLAGGHPYNEQFF
J gene: TRBJ2-7; V gene: TRBV12-1; CDR3 protein: CASSLSDRFKKTNQSYEQYF
J gene: TRBJ1-2; V gene: TRBV4-2; CDR3 protein: CASSGKARGGSANYGYTF
J gene: TRBJ1-2; V gene: TRBV7-9; CDR3 protein: CASSQEVSDGYTF
J gene: TRBJ2-7; V gene: TRBV6-5; CDR3 protein: CASSYFQNYEQYF
J gene: TRBJ1-6; V gene: TRBV4-1; CDR3 protein: CASSQDLGGSPLHF
J gene: TRBJ2-7; V gene: TRBV5-5; CDR3 protein: CASSFGPAVREQYF
J gene: TRBJ2-3; V gene: TRBV5-4; CDR3 protein: CASRPGSSTDTQYF
J gene: TRBJ1-1; V gene: TRBV14; CDR3 protein: CASSPGTGRNRDTEAFF
J gene: TRBJ2-1; V gene: TRBV6-1; CDR3 protein: CASSSPAGGDRGVF
J gene: TRBJ2-3; V gene: TRBV6-1; CDR3 protein: CASSPFGTDTQYF
J gene: TRBJ2-2; V gene: TRBV19; CDR3 protein: CASSIGESPNTGELFF
J gene: TRBJ2-5; V gene: TRBV4-1; CDR3 protein: CASSQDRLAGDETQYF
J gene: .; V gene: TRBV30; CDR3 protein: CAWSGAARSEQYF
J gene: TRBJ1-4; V gene: TRBV27; CDR3 protein: CASSLVPQGGKLFF
J gene: TRBJ2-5; V gene: TRBV19; CDR3 protein: CASSRRQGASGETQYF
J gene: TRBJ1-3; V gene: TRBV19; CDR3 protein: CASSSLWEKSSGNTIYF
J gene: TRBJ1-3; V gene: TRBV11-2; CDR3 protein: CASSSTGAGNTIYF
J gene: TRBJ1-6; V gene: TRBV7-9; CDR3 protein: CASSDHGTENSPLHF
J gene: TRBJ2-3; V gene: TRBV30; CDR3 protein: CAWRDGGADTQYF
J gene: TRBJ1-3; V gene: TRBV5-8; CDR3 protein: CASSAGGLTGNTIYF
J gene: TRBJ1-2; V gene: TRBV28; CDR3 protein: CASSSPGTGEANYGYTF
J gene: TRBJ1-2; V gene: TRBV11-2; CDR3 protein: CASTTTSSPGQGDYTF
J gene: TRBJ2-3; V gene: TRBV10-1; CDR3 protein: CASSEWRVTDTQYF
J gene: TRBJ2-2; V gene: TRBV15; CDR3 protein: CATSRDSIRGGFLFF
J gene: TRBJ2-3; V gene: TRBV7-2; CDR3 protein: CASSRIAGGTDTQYF
J gene: TRBJ1-1; V gene: TRBV6-6; CDR3 protein: CASSYDRVNTEAFF
J gene: TRBJ1-5; V gene: TRBV2; CDR3 protein: CASSAFGNSNQPQHF
J gene: TRBJ2-7; V gene: TRBV27; CDR3 protein: CASIPTGSYEQYF
J gene: TRBJ2-5; V gene: TRBV5-8; CDR3 protein: CASKLGLAGILQETQYF
J gene: TRBJ2-1; V gene: TRBV7-6; CDR3 protein: CASSLAPSGTSPNEQFF
J gene: TRBJ2-2; V gene: TRBV7-2; CDR3 protein: CASSRSSGSNTGELFF
J gene: TRBJ1-3; V gene: TRBV5-1; CDR3 protein: CASSGGTGQGRSGNTIYF
J gene: TRBJ1-2; V gene: TRBV28; CDR3 protein: CASTSRRRGDYGYTF
J gene: TRBJ2-5; V gene: TRBV30; CDR3 protein: CAWSVGGGRGETQYF
J gene: TRBJ2-5; V gene: TRBV5-1; CDR3 protein: CASSFGGTEQETQYF
J gene: TRBJ2-7; V gene: TRBV10-1; CDR3 protein: CARFLRDRVTYEQYF
J gene: TRBJ2-5; V gene: TRBV2; CDR3 protein: CASRASEGQETQYF
J gene: TRBJ1-2; V gene: TRBV7-8; CDR3 protein: CASTGQHNYGYTF
J gene: TRBJ2-7; V gene: TRBV13; CDR3 protein: CASSPRTSGSPYEQYF
J gene: TRBJ2-2; V gene: TRBV6-1; CDR3 protein: CASSEAAGGSTGELFF
J gene: TRBJ1-1; V gene: TRBV5-1; CDR3 protein: CASSLGTGHTEAFF
J gene: TRBJ2-5; V gene: TRBV6-5; CDR3 protein: CASSYSGSTGETQYF
J gene: TRBJ2-3; V gene: TRBV28; CDR3 protein: CASSVFTDTQYF
J gene: TRBJ2-1; V gene: TRBV10-1; CDR3 protein: CASSGRGTAYNEQFF
J gene: TRBJ2-1; V gene: TRBV6-1; CDR3 protein: CATPTGGLSYNEQFF
J gene: TRBJ2-7; V gene: TRBV28; CDR3 protein: CASSAPSRGEQYF
J gene: TRBJ1-6; V gene: TRBV14; CDR3 protein: CASSQDRGSSYNSPLHF
J gene: TRBJ1-6; V gene: TRBV6-1; CDR3 protein: CALRYSYNSPLHF
J gene: TRBJ2-7; V gene: TRBV5-1; CDR3 protein: CASSLGGQILSYEQYF
J gene: TRBJ1-2; V gene: TRBV29-1; CDR3 protein: CSVAGIGNHYGYTF
J gene: TRBJ1-2; V gene: TRBV5-6; CDR3 protein: CASSLERRYTF